Sequencing of this T cell receptor (beta chain) was carried out in a study of beta chain features in type 1 diabetes. Study-wide findings and caveats: Cells that show high TCR expression could be over-represented by cDNA sequencing. Type 1 diabetes patients had TCRB CDR3s that were shorter (moderately but significantly so) in all four CD4+ subsets.

Expressed TCRB transcripts were sequenced because the isolated RNA had all been reverse transcribed beforehand. Regulatory, naive and central memory T cell samples averaged approximately 3.3 million reads. TCRdb's copy holds only in-frame clones and misses some; the assay was immunoSEQ multiplex PCR. This sample has 300,000 or so clones, with roughly 13% found just once. In this sample, this clone turned up a few times. Its antigen is not identified. CDR3 length: 11 residues. Germline V CDR1 and CDR2: MDHEN, SYDVKM. V lost 6 bases and J lost 7, with 9 bases in between. Sequencing was performed on naive CD4+ T cells from blood. This chain links TRBV28 with TRBJ2-5; D ambiguous. The TCR comes from a woman in her late teens or twenties with type 1 diabetes. This CDR3 reads CASSPRGTQYF. The CDR3 DNA sequence: TGTGCCAGCAGCCCCCGCGGGACCCAGTACTTC.